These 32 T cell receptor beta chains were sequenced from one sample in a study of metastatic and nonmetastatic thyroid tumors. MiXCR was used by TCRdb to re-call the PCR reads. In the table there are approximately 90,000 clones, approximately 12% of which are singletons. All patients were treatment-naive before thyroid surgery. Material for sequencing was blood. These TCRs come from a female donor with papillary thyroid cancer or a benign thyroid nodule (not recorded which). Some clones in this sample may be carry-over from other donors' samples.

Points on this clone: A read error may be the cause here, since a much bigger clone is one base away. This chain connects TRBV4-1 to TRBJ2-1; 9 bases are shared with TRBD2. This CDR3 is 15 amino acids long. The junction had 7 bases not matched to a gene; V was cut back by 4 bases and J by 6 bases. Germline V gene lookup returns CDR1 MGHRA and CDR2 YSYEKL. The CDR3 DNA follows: TGCGCCAGCAGCCGCGGACTAGCGCGAGTCAATGAGCAGTTCTTC. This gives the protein CASSRGLARVNEQFF.

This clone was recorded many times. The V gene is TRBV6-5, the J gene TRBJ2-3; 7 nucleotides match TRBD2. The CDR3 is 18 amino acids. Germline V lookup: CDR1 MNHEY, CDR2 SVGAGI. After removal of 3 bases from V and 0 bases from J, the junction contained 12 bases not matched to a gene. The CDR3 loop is CASSYNPRLAGSTDTQYF. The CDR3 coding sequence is TGTGCCAGCAGTTATAATCCAAGACTAGCAGGCAGCACAGATACGCAGTATTTT.

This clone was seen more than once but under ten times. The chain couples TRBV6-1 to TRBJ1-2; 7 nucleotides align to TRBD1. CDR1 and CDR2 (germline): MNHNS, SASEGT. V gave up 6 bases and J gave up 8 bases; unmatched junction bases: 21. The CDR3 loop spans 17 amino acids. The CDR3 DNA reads TGTGCCAGCAGCGTAGATGGGGCTAGAGGGGGCCGGATGGGCTACACCTTC. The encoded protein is CASSVDGARGGRMGYTF.

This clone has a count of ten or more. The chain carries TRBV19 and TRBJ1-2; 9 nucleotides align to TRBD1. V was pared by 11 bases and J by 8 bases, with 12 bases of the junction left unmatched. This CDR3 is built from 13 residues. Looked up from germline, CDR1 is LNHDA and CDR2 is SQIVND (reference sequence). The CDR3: CAGKTGGVLGYTF. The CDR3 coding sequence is TGTGCCGGCAAGACAGGGGGAGTGTTGGGCTACACCTTC. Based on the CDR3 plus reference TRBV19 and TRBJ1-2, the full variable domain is DGGITQSPKYLFRKEGQNVTLSCEQNLNHDAMYWYRQDPGQGLRLIYYSQIVNDFQKGDIAEGYSVSREKKESFPLTVTSAQKNPTAFYLCAGKTGGVLGYTFGSGTRLTVV.

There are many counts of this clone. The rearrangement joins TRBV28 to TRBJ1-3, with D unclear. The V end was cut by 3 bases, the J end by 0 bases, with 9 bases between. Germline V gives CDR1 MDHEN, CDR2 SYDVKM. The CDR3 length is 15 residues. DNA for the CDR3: TGTGCCAGCAGTTTCGGAGGGCTCTCTGGAAACACCATATATTTT. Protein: CASSFGGLSGNTIYF.

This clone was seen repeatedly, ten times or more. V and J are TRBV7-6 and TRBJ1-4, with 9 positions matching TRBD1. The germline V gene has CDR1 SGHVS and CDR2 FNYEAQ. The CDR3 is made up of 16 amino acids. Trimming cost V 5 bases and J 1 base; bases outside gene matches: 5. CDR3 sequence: CASSPGQGRTNEKLFF. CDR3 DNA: TGTGCCAGCAGCCCCGGACAGGGGAGAACTAATGAAAAACTGTTTTTT.

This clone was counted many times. This CDR3 is CASSLMADTDTQYF. The CDR3 bases are TGTGCCAGCAGCTTAATGGCTGACACAGATACGCAGTATTTT. The chain couples TRBV7-2 to TRBJ2-3; D ambiguous. Trimming took 2 bases from V and 2 from J, leaving 8 bases between them. Germline V CDR1 and CDR2: SGHTA, FQGNSA. The CDR3 has 14 residues.

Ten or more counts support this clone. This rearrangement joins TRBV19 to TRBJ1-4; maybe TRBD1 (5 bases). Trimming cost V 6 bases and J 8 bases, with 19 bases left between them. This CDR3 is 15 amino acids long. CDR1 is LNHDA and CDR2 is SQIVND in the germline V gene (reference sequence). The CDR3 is CASSLGGGGREKLFF. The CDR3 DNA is TGTGCCAGTAGCCTCGGCGGGGGTGGGCGCGAAAAACTGTTTTTT.

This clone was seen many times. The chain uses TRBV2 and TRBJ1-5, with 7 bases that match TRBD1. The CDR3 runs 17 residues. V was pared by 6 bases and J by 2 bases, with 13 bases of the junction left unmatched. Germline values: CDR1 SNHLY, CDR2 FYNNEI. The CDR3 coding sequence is TGTGCCAGCAGAGGAGTCCGGGACAGTGGAGGCAATCAGCCCCAGCATTTT. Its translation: CASRGVRDSGGNQPQHF.

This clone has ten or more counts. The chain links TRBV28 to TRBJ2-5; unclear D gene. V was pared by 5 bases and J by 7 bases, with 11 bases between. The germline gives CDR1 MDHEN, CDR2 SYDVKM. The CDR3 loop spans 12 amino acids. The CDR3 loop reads CASSPPPGTQYF. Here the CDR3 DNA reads TGTGCCAGCAGTCCGCCTCCCGGGACCCAGTACTTC.

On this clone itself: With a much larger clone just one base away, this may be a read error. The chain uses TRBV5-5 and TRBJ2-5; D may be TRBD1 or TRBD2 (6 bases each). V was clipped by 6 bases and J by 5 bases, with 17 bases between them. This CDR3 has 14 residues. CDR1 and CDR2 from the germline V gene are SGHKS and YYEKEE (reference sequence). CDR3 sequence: CASNPGAIRETQYF. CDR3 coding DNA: TGTGCCAGCAACCCGGGGGCTATCCGGGAGACCCAGTACTTC.

The chain's CDR3 is CASSAGQGRTEAFF. The CDR3, as DNA: TGTGCCAGCAGCGCAGGACAGGGGAGGACTGAAGCTTTCTTT. The chain carries TRBV5-4 and TRBJ1-1, with 9 bases matching TRBD1. From germline, CDR1 is SGHNT and CDR2 YYREEE (reference sequence). The CDR3 has 14 residues. Unmatched junction bases numbered 6, after V lost 4 bases and J lost 5 bases.

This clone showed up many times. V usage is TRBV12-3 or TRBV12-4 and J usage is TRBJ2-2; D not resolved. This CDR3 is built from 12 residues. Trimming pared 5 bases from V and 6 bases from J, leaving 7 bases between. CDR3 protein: CASSSPPGELFF. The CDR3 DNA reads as TGTGCCAGCAGTAGCCCTCCCGGGGAGCTGTTTTTT.

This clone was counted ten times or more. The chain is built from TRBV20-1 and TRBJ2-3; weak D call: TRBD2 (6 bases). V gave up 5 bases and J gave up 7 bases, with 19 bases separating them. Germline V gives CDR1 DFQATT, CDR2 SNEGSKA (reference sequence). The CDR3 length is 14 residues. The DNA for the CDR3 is TGCAGTGCTTGGGACTCAACGGGAAGGAATACGCAGTATTTT. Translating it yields CSAWDSTGRNTQYF.

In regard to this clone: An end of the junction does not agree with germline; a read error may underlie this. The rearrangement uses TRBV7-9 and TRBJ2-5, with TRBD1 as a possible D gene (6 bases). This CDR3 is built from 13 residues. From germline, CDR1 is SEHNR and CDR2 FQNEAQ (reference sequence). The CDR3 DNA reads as TGTGCCAGCAGCTCGGACAGCCAAGAGACCCAGCACTTC. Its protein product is CASSSDSQETQHF.

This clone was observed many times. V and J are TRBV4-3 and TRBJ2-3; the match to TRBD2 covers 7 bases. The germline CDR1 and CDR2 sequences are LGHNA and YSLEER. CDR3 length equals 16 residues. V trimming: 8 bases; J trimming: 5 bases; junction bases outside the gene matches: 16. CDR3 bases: TGCGCCAGCCGCCCCAGGGCAACGGGAGGAGTAGATACGCAGTATTTT. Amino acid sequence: CASRPRATGGVDTQYF.

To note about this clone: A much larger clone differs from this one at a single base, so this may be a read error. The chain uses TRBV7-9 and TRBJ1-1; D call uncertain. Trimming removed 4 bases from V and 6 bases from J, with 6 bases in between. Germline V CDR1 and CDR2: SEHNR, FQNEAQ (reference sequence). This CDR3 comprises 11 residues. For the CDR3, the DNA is TGTGCCAGCAGCTCCTTCTCTGAAGCTTTCTTT. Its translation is CASSSFSEAFF. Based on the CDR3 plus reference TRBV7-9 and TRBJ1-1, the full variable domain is DTGVSQNPRHKITKRGQNVTFRCDPISEHNRLYWYRQTLGQGPEFLTYFQNEAQLEKSRLLSDRFSAERPKGSFSTLEIQRTEQGDSAMYLCASSSFSEAFFGQGTRLTVV.

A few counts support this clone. The CDR3 sequence: CASSRWTNEQYF. CDR3 coding DNA: TGTGCCAGCAGCCGATGGACGAACGAGCAGTACTTC. This chain uses TRBV6-1 with TRBJ2-7; D gene unclear. In germline, CDR1 is MNHNS, CDR2 SASEGT. Trimming removed 6 bases at V and 5 bases at J, with 11 bases between. The length of the CDR3 is 12 residues.

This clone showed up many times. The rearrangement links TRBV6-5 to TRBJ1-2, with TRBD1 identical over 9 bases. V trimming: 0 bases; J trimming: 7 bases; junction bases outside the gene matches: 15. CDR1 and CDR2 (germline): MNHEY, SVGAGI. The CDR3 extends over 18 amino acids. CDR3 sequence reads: CASSYSLNNDRGAVGYTF. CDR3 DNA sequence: TGTGCCAGCAGTTACTCACTCAATAACGACAGGGGGGCGGTTGGCTACACCTTC.

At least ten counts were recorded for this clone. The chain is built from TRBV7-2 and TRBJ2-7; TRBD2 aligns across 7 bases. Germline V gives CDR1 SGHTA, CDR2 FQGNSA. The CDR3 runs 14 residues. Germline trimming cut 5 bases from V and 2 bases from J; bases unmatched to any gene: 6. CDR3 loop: CASSPSGKPYEQYF. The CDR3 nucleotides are TGTGCCAGCAGCCCGAGCGGGAAACCCTACGAGCAGTACTTC.

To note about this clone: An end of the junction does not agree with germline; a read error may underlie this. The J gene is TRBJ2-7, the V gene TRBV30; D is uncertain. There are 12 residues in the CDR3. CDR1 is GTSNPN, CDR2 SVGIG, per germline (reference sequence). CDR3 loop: CAWIPMAYEQYF. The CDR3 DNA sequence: TGCGCCTGGATCCCTATGGCTTACGAGCAGTACTTC. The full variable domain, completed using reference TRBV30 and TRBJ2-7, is SQTIHQWPATLVQPVGSPLSLECTVEGTSNPNLYWYRQAAGRGLQLLFYSVGIGQISSEVPQNLSASRPQDRQFILSSKKLLLSDSGFYLCAWIPMAYEQYFGPGTRLTVT.

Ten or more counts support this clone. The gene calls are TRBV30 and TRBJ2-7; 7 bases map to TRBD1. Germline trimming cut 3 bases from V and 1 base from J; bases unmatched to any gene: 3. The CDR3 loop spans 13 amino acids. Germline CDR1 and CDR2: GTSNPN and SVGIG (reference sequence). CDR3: CAWRTGVSYEQYF. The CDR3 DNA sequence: TGTGCCTGGAGAACAGGGGTTTCCTACGAGCAGTACTTC.

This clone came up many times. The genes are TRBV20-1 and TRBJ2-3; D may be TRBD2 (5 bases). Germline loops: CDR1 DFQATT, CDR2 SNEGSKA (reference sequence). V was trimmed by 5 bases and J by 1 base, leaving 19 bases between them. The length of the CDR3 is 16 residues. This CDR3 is CSARLAAVVRTDTQYF. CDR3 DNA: TGCAGTGCTCGGCTAGCCGCAGTGGTACGCACAGATACGCAGTATTTT.

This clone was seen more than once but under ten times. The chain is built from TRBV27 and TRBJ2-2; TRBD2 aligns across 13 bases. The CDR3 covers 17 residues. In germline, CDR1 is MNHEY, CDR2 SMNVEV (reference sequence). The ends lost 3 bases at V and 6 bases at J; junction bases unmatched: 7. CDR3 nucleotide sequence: TGTGCCAGCAGTTTGGGCGGACTAGCGGGAGTCCCCGGGGAGCTGTTTTTT. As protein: CASSLGGLAGVPGELFF.

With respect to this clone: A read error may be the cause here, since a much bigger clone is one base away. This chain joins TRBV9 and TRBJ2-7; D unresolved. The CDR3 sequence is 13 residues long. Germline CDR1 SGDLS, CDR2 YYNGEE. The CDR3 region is CASIVDRQGEQYF. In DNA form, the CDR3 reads TGTGCCAGCATCGTAGACCGACAAGGAGAGCAGTACTTC.

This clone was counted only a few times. The CDR3 protein is CASSPTANYGYTF. CDR3 DNA: TGTGCCAGCAGCCCGACAGCTAACTATGGCTACACCTTC. The gene calls are TRBV6-2 or TRBV6-3 and TRBJ1-2; D is possibly TRBD1 (5 bases). V lost 6 bases to trimming and J lost 0 bases, with 8 bases between them. The CDR3 has 13 residues. Germline V CDR1 and CDR2: MNHEY, SVGEGT.

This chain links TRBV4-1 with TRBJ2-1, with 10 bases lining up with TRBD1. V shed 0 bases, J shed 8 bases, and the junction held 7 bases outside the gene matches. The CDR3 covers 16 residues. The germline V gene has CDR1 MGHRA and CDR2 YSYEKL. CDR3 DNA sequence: TGCGCCAGCAGCCAAGATCCTCCGGACAGGGGGTATGAGCAGTTCTTC. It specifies CASSQDPPDRGYEQFF.

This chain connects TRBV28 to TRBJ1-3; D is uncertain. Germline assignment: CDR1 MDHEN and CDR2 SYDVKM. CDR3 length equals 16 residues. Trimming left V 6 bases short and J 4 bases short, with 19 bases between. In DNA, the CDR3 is TGTGCCAGCAGCGCAGAGGCAGGTTATGGGGGAAACACCATATATTTT. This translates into CASSAEAGYGGNTIYF.

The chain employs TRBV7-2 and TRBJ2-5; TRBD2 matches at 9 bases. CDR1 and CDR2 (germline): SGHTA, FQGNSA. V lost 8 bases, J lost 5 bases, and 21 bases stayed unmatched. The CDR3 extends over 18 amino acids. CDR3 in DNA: TGTGCCAGCGAATTAGCGGGACTGGCGGGAGGGCAGGGGGAGACCCAGTACTTC. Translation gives CASELAGLAGGQGETQYF.

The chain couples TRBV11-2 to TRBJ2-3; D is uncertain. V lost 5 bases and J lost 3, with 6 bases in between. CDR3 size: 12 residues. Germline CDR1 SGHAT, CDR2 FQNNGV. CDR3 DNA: TGTGCCAGCAGCGCGTCGACAGATACGCAGTATTTT. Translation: CASSASTDTQYF. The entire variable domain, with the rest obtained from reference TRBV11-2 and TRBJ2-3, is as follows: EAGVAQSPRYKIIEKRQSVAFWCNPISGHATLYWYQQILGQGPKLLIQFQNNGVVDDSQLPKDRFSAERLKGVDSTLKIQPAKLEDSAVYLCASSASTDTQYFGPGTRLTVL.

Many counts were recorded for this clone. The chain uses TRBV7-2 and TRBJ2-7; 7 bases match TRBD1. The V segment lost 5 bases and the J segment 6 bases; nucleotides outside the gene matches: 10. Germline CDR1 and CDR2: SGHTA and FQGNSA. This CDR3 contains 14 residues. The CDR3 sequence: CASSVDRVVGEQYF. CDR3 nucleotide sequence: TGTGCCAGCAGCGTCGACAGGGTGGTTGGCGAGCAGTACTTC.

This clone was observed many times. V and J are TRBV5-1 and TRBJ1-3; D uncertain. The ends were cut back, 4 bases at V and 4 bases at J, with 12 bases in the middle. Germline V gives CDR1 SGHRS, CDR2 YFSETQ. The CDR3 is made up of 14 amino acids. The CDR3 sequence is CASSLDGVGNTIYF. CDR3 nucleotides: TGCGCCAGCAGCCTTGATGGGGTAGGAAACACCATATATTTT.